This TCR beta chain was recovered during a study of blood T cell repertoires in COVID-19. Study context: Whether acute or convalescent, the COVID-19 samples came from the United States, Italy and Spain. Nucleic acid was either cDNA or gDNA, and it came from T cells, B-cell-depleted T cells, or PBMCs.

The germline V and J ends were trimmed by 2 bases and 4 bases, with 9 bases remaining between them. The CDR3 extends over 13 amino acids. Germline lookup yields CDR1 MNHNS and CDR2 SASEGT. Per the original methods: Amplification of reference gene primers provided the estimated nucleated cell counts. The table came from immunoSEQ multiplex PCR; TCRdb's copy has only in-frame clones and leaves some out. That table supplies the V and J calls and clone size; D and trimming were determined from the DNA. The sample contains roughly 90,000 clones, approximately 85% of which appear only once. This receptor was obtained from a human donor in a cohort sampled during active COVID-19. This rearrangement joins TRBV6-1 to TRBJ2-7; unclear D gene. Source material: peripheral blood. CDR3 nucleotides: TGTGCCAGCAGTGAATTTCTGTTTTACGAGCAGTACTTC. Encoded protein: CASSEFLFYEQYF.